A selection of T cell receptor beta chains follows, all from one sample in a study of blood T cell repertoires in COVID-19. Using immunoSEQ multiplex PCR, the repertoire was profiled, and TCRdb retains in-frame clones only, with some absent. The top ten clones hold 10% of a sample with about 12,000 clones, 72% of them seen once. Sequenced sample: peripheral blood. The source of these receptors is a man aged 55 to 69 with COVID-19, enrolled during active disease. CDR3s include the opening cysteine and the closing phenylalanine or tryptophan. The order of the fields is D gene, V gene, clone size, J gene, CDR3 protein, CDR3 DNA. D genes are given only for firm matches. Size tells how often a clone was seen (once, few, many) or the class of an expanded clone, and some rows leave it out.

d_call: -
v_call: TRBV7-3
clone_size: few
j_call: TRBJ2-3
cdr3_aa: CASSPVGATDTQYF
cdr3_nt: TGTGCCAGCAGCCCCGTGGGGGCCACAGATACGCAGTATTTT

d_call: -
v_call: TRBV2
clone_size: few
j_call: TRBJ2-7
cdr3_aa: CAISREGVSYEQYF
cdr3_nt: TGTGCCATCTCTAGGGAAGGGGTATCCTACGAGCAGTACTTC

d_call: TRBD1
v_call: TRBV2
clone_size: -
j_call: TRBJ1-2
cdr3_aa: CASSEAWDRGRGGYTF
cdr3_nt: TGTGCCAGCAGTGAAGCGTGGGACAGGGGGCGCGGCGGCTACACCTTC

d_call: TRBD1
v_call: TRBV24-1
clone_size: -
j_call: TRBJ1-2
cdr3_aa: CATSDPRTGSHGYTF
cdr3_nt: TGTGCCACCAGTGATCCCAGGACAGGGAGCCATGGCTACACCTTC

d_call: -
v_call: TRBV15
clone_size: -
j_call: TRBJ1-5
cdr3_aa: CATRGAYQNNQPQHF
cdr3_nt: TGTGCCACCAGGGGGGCTTATCAGAACAATCAGCCCCAGCATTTT

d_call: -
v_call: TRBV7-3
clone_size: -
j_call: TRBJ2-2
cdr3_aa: CASSLGAQFGELFF
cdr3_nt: TGTGCCAGCAGCTTGGGGGCCCAATTCGGGGAGCTGTTTTTT

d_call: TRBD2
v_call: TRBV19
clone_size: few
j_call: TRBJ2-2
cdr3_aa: CASSIEGLAGSPRTGELFF
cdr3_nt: TGTGCCAGTAGTATCGAGGGACTAGCGGGTAGCCCACGCACCGGGGAGCTGTTTTTT

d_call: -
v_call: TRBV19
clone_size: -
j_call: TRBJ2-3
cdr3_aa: CASGWAPDTQYF
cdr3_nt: TGTGCCAGTGGTTGGGCCCCGGATACGCAGTATTTT

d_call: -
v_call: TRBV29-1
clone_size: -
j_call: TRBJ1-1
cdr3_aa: CSGRETANTEAFF
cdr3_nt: TGCAGCGGCCGAGAGACAGCGAACACTGAAGCTTTCTTT

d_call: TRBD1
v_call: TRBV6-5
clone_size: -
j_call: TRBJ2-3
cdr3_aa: CATSPTGVETDTQYF
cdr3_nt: TGTGCCACCTCCCCGACAGGGGTGGAGACAGATACGCAGTATTTT

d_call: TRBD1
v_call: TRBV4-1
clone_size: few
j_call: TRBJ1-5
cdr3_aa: CASSQGQGARNQPQHF
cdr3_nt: TGCGCCAGCAGCCAAGGACAGGGGGCGCGCAATCAGCCCCAGCATTTT

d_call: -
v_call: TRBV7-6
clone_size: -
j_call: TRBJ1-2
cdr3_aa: CASSQKCESRKYGYTF
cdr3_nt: TGTGCCAGCAGCCAGAAATGTGAATCTCGAAAGTATGGCTACACCTTC

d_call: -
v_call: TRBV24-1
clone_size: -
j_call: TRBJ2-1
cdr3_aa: CATSDLFGGRNEQFF
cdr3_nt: TGTGCCACCAGTGATTTGTTTGGGGGGAGGAATGAGCAGTTCTTC

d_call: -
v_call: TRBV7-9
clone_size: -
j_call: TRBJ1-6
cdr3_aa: CASSSAMAGASPLHF
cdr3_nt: TGTGCCAGCTCTTCAGCTATGGCAGGGGCCTCACCCCTCCACTTT

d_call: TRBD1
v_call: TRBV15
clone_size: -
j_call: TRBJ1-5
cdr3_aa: CATSRDPGQGKPQHF
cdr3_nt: TGTGCCACCAGCAGGGACCCGGGACAGGGGAAGCCCCAGCATTTT

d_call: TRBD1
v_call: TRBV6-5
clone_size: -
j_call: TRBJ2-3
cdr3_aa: CASRRTGGADTQYF
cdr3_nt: TGTGCCAGCAGGAGGACAGGGGGCGCAGATACGCAGTATTTT

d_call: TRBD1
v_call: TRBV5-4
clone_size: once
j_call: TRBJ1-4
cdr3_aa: CASSPTGQGRTNEKLFF
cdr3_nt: TGTGCCAGCAGCCCAACAGGACAGGGGCGGACTAATGAAAAACTGTTTTTT

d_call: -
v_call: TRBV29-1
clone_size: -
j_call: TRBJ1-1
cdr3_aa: CSVSMNTEAFF
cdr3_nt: TGCAGCGTAAGCATGAACACTGAAGCTTTCTTT

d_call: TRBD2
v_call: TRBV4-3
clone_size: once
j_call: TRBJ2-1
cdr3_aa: CASSQDSLAGYNEQFF
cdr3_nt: TGCGCCAGCAGCCAAGATTCACTAGCGGGGTACAATGAGCAGTTCTTC

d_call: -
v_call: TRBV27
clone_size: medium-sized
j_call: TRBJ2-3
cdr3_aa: CASSLSAGTDTQYF
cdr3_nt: TGTGCCAGCAGTTTATCGGCAGGAACAGATACGCAGTATTTT